The rows below give T cell receptor beta chains drawn from one sample of a study of blood T cell repertoires in COVID-19. Assay: immunoSEQ multiplex PCR; the TCRdb copy retains only in-frame clones and omits some. This sample has 75,000 to 95,000 clones, with more than 75% found just once. The sequenced sample was peripheral blood. These receptors all come from a human donor in a cohort sampled during active COVID-19. CDR3s include the opening cysteine and the closing phenylalanine or tryptophan. Fields, in order: J gene, clone size, D gene, V gene, CDR3 DNA, CDR3 protein. The D gene is left open where the match is weak. Size tells how often a clone was seen (once, few, many) or the class of an expanded clone, and some rows leave it out.

j_gene: TRBJ1-2
abundance: -
d_gene: -
v_gene: TRBV9
CDR3nt: TGTGCCAGCAGCGTAGGGCAGGGTAACTATGGCTACACCTTC
CDR3aa: CASSVGQGNYGYTF

j_gene: TRBJ1-3
abundance: -
d_gene: -
v_gene: TRBV7-2
CDR3nt: TGTGCCAGCAGCTTAGGAAGGGGCTCTGGAAACACCATATATTTT
CDR3aa: CASSLGRGSGNTIYF

j_gene: TRBJ2-7
abundance: -
d_gene: TRBD2
v_gene: TRBV7-8
CDR3nt: TGTGCCAGCAGCCGAGGGACTAGCGGCTCCTACGAGCAGTACTTC
CDR3aa: CASSRGTSGSYEQYF

j_gene: TRBJ2-5
abundance: -
d_gene: -
v_gene: TRBV21-1
CDR3nt: TGTCCCTACACCGCCCGTGCTAGCGGGTGTCAAGAGACCCAGTACTTC
CDR3aa: CPYTARASGCQETQYF

j_gene: TRBJ1-6
abundance: -
d_gene: TRBD1
v_gene: TRBV28
CDR3nt: TGTGCCAGCAGTCCGCGGACCGGGACAGGGGGGCAAAATTCACCCCTCCACTTT
CDR3aa: CASSPRTGTGGQNSPLHF

j_gene: TRBJ2-7
abundance: -
d_gene: TRBD1
v_gene: TRBV10-3
CDR3nt: TGTGCCATCAGTGACCCGGGACAGAGCTCCTACGAGCAGTACTTC
CDR3aa: CAISDPGQSSYEQYF

j_gene: TRBJ2-5
abundance: -
d_gene: -
v_gene: TRBV18
CDR3nt: TGTGCCAGCTCACCAAGACAGCAAGAGACCCAGTACTTC
CDR3aa: CASSPRQQETQYF

j_gene: TRBJ1-5
abundance: -
d_gene: -
v_gene: TRBV6-2/TRBV6-3
CDR3nt: TGTGCCAGCAGTTACTTCAGGGATGGCAATCAGCCCCAGCATTTT
CDR3aa: CASSYFRDGNQPQHF

j_gene: TRBJ2-3
abundance: -
d_gene: TRBD2
v_gene: TRBV7-6
CDR3nt: TGTGCCAGCAGCTTGGCGGGGGGGAGCACAGATACGCAGTATTTT
CDR3aa: CASSLAGGSTDTQYF

j_gene: TRBJ2-3
abundance: -
d_gene: TRBD2
v_gene: TRBV4-1
CDR3nt: TGCGCCAGCAGCCAAGTAGGGAGGGGCCGCAGCACAGATACGCAGTATTTT
CDR3aa: CASSQVGRGRSTDTQYF

j_gene: TRBJ2-1
abundance: -
d_gene: -
v_gene: TRBV5-4
CDR3nt: TGTGCCAGCAGCTTGGGATTTGGTAGCGGAAAGCTCACGGGGTACAATGAGCAGTTCTTC
CDR3aa: CASSLGFGSGKLTGYNEQFF

j_gene: TRBJ2-1
abundance: -
d_gene: TRBD2
v_gene: TRBV6-1
CDR3nt: TGTGCCAGCAGTGAAAGCTCCCTAGCGGGAGGTAGTCACAATGAGCAGTTCTTC
CDR3aa: CASSESSLAGGSHNEQFF

j_gene: TRBJ2-5
abundance: -
d_gene: -
v_gene: TRBV7-9
CDR3nt: TGTGCCAGCGAGCTTAGTTCGGGATTGGGAGAGACCCAGTACTTC
CDR3aa: CASELSSGLGETQYF

j_gene: TRBJ2-7
abundance: once
d_gene: -
v_gene: TRBV20-1
CDR3nt: TGCAGTGCCGCGCGCTACTACGAGCAGTACTTC
CDR3aa: CSAARYYEQYF

j_gene: TRBJ2-7
abundance: -
d_gene: -
v_gene: TRBV7-9
CDR3nt: TGTGCCAGCAGCAGACAGGGAGGTACCGACGAGCAGTACTTC
CDR3aa: CASSRQGGTDEQYF

j_gene: TRBJ1-3
abundance: few
d_gene: -
v_gene: TRBV5-1
CDR3nt: TGCGCCAGCAGCTCAGGGCAAACTGGAAACACCATATATTTT
CDR3aa: CASSSGQTGNTIYF

j_gene: TRBJ2-2
abundance: -
d_gene: TRBD1
v_gene: TRBV5-1
CDR3nt: TGCGCCAGCAGCCCCCAGGACAGGTCGAACACCGGGGAGCTGTTTTTT
CDR3aa: CASSPQDRSNTGELFF

j_gene: TRBJ1-2
abundance: once
d_gene: -
v_gene: TRBV5-6
CDR3nt: TGTGCCAGCAGCTTGGGACAGAAAGTCTATGGCTACACCTTC
CDR3aa: CASSLGQKVYGYTF

j_gene: TRBJ2-3
abundance: -
d_gene: TRBD2
v_gene: TRBV27
CDR3nt: TGTGCCAGCCGGCGAGCGGGGCAAAGCACAGATACGCAGTATTTT
CDR3aa: CASRRAGQSTDTQYF

j_gene: TRBJ2-1
abundance: -
d_gene: -
v_gene: TRBV27
CDR3nt: TGTGCCAGCAGTTTGGGTAGGGGCTCCTACAATGAGCAGTTCTTC
CDR3aa: CASSLGRGSYNEQFF

j_gene: TRBJ2-3
abundance: -
d_gene: TRBD2
v_gene: TRBV2
CDR3nt: TGTGCCAGCAGTGATCTAGCGGGGAACACAGATACGCAGTATTTT
CDR3aa: CASSDLAGNTDTQYF

j_gene: TRBJ1-1
abundance: -
d_gene: -
v_gene: TRBV9
CDR3nt: TGTGCCAGCAGCGTAGCACAGAACACTGAAGCTTTCTTT
CDR3aa: CASSVAQNTEAFF

j_gene: TRBJ1-3
abundance: -
d_gene: -
v_gene: TRBV13
CDR3nt: TGTGCCAGCAGCTTCGGCCAGGGTGGAAACACCATATATTTT
CDR3aa: CASSFGQGGNTIYF

j_gene: TRBJ2-5
abundance: -
d_gene: TRBD2
v_gene: TRBV4-2
CDR3nt: TGTGCCAGCAGCCAAGAATTCGGAAGGGGGCGGGAGGGCCAGGAGACCCAGTACTTC
CDR3aa: CASSQEFGRGREGQETQYF

j_gene: TRBJ2-3
abundance: -
d_gene: -
v_gene: TRBV7-9
CDR3nt: TGTGCCAGCAGCGGCACAGGGAGCACAGATACGCAGTATTTT
CDR3aa: CASSGTGSTDTQYF

j_gene: TRBJ2-3
abundance: -
d_gene: TRBD2
v_gene: TRBV7-8
CDR3nt: TGTGCCAGCAGCTCCGGGACTAGCGGGAGTGGTACGCAGTATTTT
CDR3aa: CASSSGTSGSGTQYF

j_gene: TRBJ2-1
abundance: -
d_gene: -
v_gene: TRBV5-1
CDR3nt: TGCGCCAGCAGCTTGGACAACTACAATGAGCAGTTCTTC
CDR3aa: CASSLDNYNEQFF

j_gene: TRBJ1-1
abundance: once
d_gene: -
v_gene: TRBV11-1
CDR3nt: TGTGCCAGCAGCCAGGCAGGGAGGGAGAACACTGAAGCTTTCTTT
CDR3aa: CASSQAGRENTEAFF

j_gene: TRBJ2-1
abundance: -
d_gene: -
v_gene: TRBV7-3
CDR3nt: TGTGCCAGCAGCTTAACTCGAGCAGGTGAGCAGTTCTTC
CDR3aa: CASSLTRAGEQFF

j_gene: TRBJ2-7
abundance: -
d_gene: TRBD2
v_gene: TRBV18
CDR3nt: TGTGCCAGCTCGTCGACTAGCGGCTCCTACGAGCAGTACTTC
CDR3aa: CASSSTSGSYEQYF

j_gene: TRBJ1-5
abundance: -
d_gene: -
v_gene: TRBV30
CDR3nt: TGTGCCTGGAGTGTAAGTGCTGGGGGGGGTCAGCCCCAGCATTTT
CDR3aa: CAWSVSAGGGQPQHF

j_gene: TRBJ2-5
abundance: once
d_gene: -
v_gene: TRBV5-1
CDR3nt: TGCGCCAGCAGCTTGGCCCCCGGGAGCCAAGAGACCCAGTACTTC
CDR3aa: CASSLAPGSQETQYF

j_gene: TRBJ2-3
abundance: -
d_gene: -
v_gene: TRBV11-2
CDR3nt: TGTGCCAGCAGCTTAGATCTCCCGTCGGGGGACACAGATACGCAGTATTTT
CDR3aa: CASSLDLPSGDTDTQYF

j_gene: TRBJ1-1
abundance: -
d_gene: -
v_gene: TRBV27
CDR3nt: TGTGCCAGCAGCCTTGGACAGACGAACACTGAAGCTTTCTTT
CDR3aa: CASSLGQTNTEAFF

j_gene: TRBJ2-7
abundance: -
d_gene: -
v_gene: TRBV6-6
CDR3nt: TGTGCCAGCAGGCAACTTACTCTGAACTACGAGCAGTACTTC
CDR3aa: CASRQLTLNYEQYF

j_gene: TRBJ2-3
abundance: -
d_gene: TRBD1
v_gene: TRBV5-1
CDR3nt: TGCGCCAGCAGTGGGGACAGAAGTTTAACCCCCACAGATACGCAGTATTTT
CDR3aa: CASSGDRSLTPTDTQYF

j_gene: TRBJ2-7
abundance: -
d_gene: TRBD2
v_gene: TRBV9
CDR3nt: TGTGCCAGCAGCCCCCCAGCGGGAGGGCCGGGCGAGCAGTACTTC
CDR3aa: CASSPPAGGPGEQYF

j_gene: TRBJ2-5
abundance: few
d_gene: -
v_gene: TRBV7-9
CDR3nt: TGTGCCAGCAGCTTAGCCCCCCTAGCGATGGAGACCCAGTACTTC
CDR3aa: CASSLAPLAMETQYF

j_gene: TRBJ2-3
abundance: -
d_gene: TRBD1
v_gene: TRBV28
CDR3nt: TGTGCCAGCAGTTTCTCGGTTCTCGGACAGGGGACAGATACGCAGTATTTT
CDR3aa: CASSFSVLGQGTDTQYF

j_gene: TRBJ1-2
abundance: once
d_gene: TRBD1
v_gene: TRBV29-1
CDR3nt: TGCAGCGTTGGGGGGAGACAGGGCCCCATTGGCTACACCTTC
CDR3aa: CSVGGRQGPIGYTF